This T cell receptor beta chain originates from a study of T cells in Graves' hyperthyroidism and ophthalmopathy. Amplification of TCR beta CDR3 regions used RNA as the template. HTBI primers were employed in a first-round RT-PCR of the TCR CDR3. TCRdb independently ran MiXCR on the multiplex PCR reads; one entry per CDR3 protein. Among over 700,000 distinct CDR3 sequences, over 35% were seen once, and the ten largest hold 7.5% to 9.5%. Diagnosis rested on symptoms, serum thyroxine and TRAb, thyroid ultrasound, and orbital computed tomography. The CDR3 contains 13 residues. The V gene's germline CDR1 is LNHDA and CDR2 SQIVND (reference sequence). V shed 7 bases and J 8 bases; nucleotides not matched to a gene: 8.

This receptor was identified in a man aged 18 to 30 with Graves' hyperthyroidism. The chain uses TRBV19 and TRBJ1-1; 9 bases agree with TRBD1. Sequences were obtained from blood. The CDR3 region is CASNYDRGSEAFF. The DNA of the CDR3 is TGTGCCAGTAACTACGACAGGGGGAGCGAAGCTTTCTTT.